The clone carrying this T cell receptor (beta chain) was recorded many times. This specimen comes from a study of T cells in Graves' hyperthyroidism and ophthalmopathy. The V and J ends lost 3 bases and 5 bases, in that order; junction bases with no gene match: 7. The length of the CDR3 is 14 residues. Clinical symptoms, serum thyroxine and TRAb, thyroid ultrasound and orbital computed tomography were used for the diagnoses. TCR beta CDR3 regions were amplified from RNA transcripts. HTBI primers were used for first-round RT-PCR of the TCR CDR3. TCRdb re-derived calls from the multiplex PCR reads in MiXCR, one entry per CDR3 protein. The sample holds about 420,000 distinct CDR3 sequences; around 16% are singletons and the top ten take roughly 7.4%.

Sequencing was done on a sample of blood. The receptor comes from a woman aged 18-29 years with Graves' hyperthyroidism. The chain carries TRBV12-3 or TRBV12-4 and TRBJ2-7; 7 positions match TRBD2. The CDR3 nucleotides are TGTGCCAGCAGTTTGGGAGGGGAGAGGCACGAGCAGTACTTC. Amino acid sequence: CASSLGGERHEQYF.